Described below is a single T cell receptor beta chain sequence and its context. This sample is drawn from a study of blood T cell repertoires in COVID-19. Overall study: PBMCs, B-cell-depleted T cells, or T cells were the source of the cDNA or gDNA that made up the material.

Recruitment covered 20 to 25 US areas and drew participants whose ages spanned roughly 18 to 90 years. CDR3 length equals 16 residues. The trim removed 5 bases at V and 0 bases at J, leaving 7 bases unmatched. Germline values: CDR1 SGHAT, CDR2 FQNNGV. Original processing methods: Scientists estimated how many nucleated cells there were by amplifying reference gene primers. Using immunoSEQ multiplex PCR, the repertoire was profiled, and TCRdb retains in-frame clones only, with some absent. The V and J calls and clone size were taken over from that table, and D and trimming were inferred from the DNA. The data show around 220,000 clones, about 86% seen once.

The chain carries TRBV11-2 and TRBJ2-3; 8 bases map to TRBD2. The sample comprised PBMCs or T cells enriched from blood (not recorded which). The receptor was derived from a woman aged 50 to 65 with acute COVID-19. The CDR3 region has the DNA TGTGCCAGCAGCCAATATGAGCGGGAGAGCACAGATACGCAGTATTTT. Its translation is CASSQYERESTDTQYF.